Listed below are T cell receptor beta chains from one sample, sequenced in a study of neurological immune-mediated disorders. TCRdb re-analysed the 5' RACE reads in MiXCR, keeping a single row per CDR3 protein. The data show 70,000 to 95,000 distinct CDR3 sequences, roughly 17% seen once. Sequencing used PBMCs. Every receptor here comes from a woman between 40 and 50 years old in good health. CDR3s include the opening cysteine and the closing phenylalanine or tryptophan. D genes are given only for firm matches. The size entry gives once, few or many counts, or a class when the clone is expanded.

TGTGCCAGCAGTACTTCTGGAACCTATGGCTACACCTTC | CASSTSGTYGYTF | many | TRBJ1-2 | TRBV6-5 | .
TGTGCCAGCCGCTCGGCCGGGACTAGCGGGGTCCAGCAGTACTTC | CASRSAGTSGVQQYF | many | TRBJ2-7 | TRBV27 | TRBD2
TGCGCCAGCAGCTTGGCCGAACCAGATACGCAGTATTTT | CASSLAEPDTQYF | many | TRBJ2-3 | TRBV5-1 | .
TGTGCCAGCAGTTTAGGACAGGCGGACCAGCCCCAGCATTTT | CASSLGQADQPQHF | many | TRBJ1-5 | TRBV6-1 | TRBD1
TGTGCCTGGGGACCAGGGAATACGCAGTATTTT | CAWGPGNTQYF | few | TRBJ2-3 | TRBV30 | .
TGTGCCACCTCCTCCGGGACAGGGGGCGAGGAGACCCAGTACTTC | CATSSGTGGEETQYF | many | TRBJ2-5 | TRBV10-3 | TRBD1
TGTGCCAGCAGCCCACTGCGGGGGTCTAAAAACATTCAGTACTTC | CASSPLRGSKNIQYF | many | TRBJ2-4 | TRBV7-2 | TRBD2
TGTGCCACCAGCAGACCAGGGGATAATGGCTACACCTTC | CATSRPGDNGYTF | many | TRBJ1-2 | TRBV15 | .
TGTGCCACCAGCAGAGACCGTGGACAGGTCTTAGGCTACACCTTC | CATSRDRGQVLGYTF | many | TRBJ1-2 | TRBV15 | TRBD1
TGTGCCAGCACCGACCTCGAGGGGAATGAGCAGTTCTTC | CASTDLEGNEQFF | many | TRBJ2-1 | TRBV6-2/TRBV6-3 | .
TGCAGTGCTAGAGATATGGGGACCTACCAAGAGACCCAGTACTTC | CSARDMGTYQETQYF | many | TRBJ2-5 | TRBV20-1 | .
TGCAGCGTTGACCTCCGGGACAGGGGACCCCTTGTGGCCCAGTACTTC | CSVDLRDRGPLVAQYF | many | TRBJ2-5 | TRBV29-1 | TRBD1